Presented here are 29 T cell receptor beta chains from one specimen sequenced in a study of T cell responses to AZD1222 COVID-19 vaccine. Using immunoSEQ multiplex PCR, the repertoire was profiled, and TCRdb retains in-frame clones only, with some absent. This sample has some 130,000 clones, with more than 75% found just once. The sequencing used peripheral blood, collected on day 0 of AZD1222 vaccination. These receptors all come from an adult in good health.

This clone appeared a few times. V and J are TRBV3-1 (or the pseudogene TRBV3-2) and TRBJ2-2; 9 nucleotides align to TRBD2. V gave up 4 bases and J gave up 7 bases; unmatched junction bases: 7. The germline V gene has CDR1 LGHDT and CDR2 YNNKEL (reference sequence). CDR3 size: 15 residues. The CDR3: CASSLLAGINGELFF. The CDR3 DNA is TGTGCCAGCAGCCTTCTAGCGGGGATCAACGGGGAGCTGTTTTTT.

Details on this clone: The junction departs from germline at one end; a sequencing error may be responsible. The gene calls are TRBV3-1 (or the pseudogene TRBV3-2) and TRBJ2-7; perhaps TRBD2 as D (7 bases). CDR1 and CDR2 (germline): LGHDT, YNNKEL (reference sequence). The CDR3 loop spans 13 amino acids. The CDR3 region is CASSHQSGGQNEF. CDR3 sequence (DNA): TGTGCCAGCAGCCATCAGTCGGGAGGACAGAATGAATTC.

V is TRBV7-3 and J is TRBJ2-3; the match to TRBD1 covers 7 bases. The V gene end was trimmed by 3 bases and the J gene end by 2 bases; junction bases not matched to a gene: 8. Germline CDR1 is SGHTA and CDR2 is FQGTGA. The length of the CDR3 is 16 residues. Here the CDR3 reads CASSFISGGYTDTQYF. The DNA for the CDR3 is TGTGCCAGCAGCTTTATATCAGGGGGATACACAGATACGCAGTATTTT.

The chain uses TRBV2 and TRBJ1-1; unclear D gene. CDR1 SNHLY and CDR2 FYNNEI come from the germline V gene. V dropped 8 bases and J dropped 8 bases, with 18 bases sitting between them. This CDR3 spans 13 amino acids. CDR3 sequence reads: CASSRQRVWEAFF. For the CDR3, the DNA is TGTGCCAGCTCCAGGCAGAGGGTATGGGAAGCTTTCTTT.

This rearrangement joins TRBV9 to TRBJ1-1; D is unclear. In germline, CDR1 is SGDLS, CDR2 YYNGEE. The ends were cut back, 0 bases at V and 2 bases at J, with 11 bases in the middle. The CDR3 length is 15 residues. CDR3 DNA sequence: TGTGCCAGCAGCGTAGCTAGCACAGCTAACACTGAAGCTTTCTTT. Encoded protein: CASSVASTANTEAFF. The variable domain in full, with the rest retrieved from reference TRBV9 and TRBJ1-1, is DSGVTQTPKHLITATGQRVTLRCSPRSGDLSVYWYQQSLDQGLQFLIQYYNGEERAKGNILERFSAQQFPDLHSELNLSSLELGDSALYFCASSVASTANTEAFFGQGTRLTVV.

V and J are TRBV2 and TRBJ2-7; D may correspond to TRBD1 or TRBD2 (5 bases each). CDR3 length: 13 amino acids. CDR1 is SNHLY, CDR2 FYNNEI, per germline. Deletions cut 6 bases from V and 3 bases from J, with 12 bases between. CDR3 amino acids: CASRYGTNYEQYF. CDR3 in DNA: TGTGCCAGCAGGTACGGGACCAACTACGAGCAGTACTTC.

The J gene is TRBJ1-5, the V gene TRBV6-5; no reliable D call. There are 13 residues in the CDR3. The germline V and J ends were trimmed by 6 bases and 4 bases, with 10 bases remaining between them. Per germline, CDR1 MNHEY and CDR2 SVGAGI. The CDR3 sequence is CASSFGRNQPQHF. Written as DNA, the CDR3 is TGTGCCAGCAGCTTCGGTCGAAATCAGCCCCAGCATTTT.

The V call is TRBV27, the J call TRBJ2-2, with unresolved D. This CDR3 contains 15 residues. V lost 6 bases and J 1 base, leaving 12 bases between the germline ends. Per germline, CDR1 MNHEY and CDR2 SMNVEV (reference sequence). CDR3: CASRPTTLNTGELFF. The CDR3 DNA reads TGTGCCAGCAGGCCTACTACCCTGAACACCGGGGAGCTGTTTTTT.

The chain joins TRBV9 to TRBJ2-1; D is unresolved. The CDR3 contains 14 residues. The germline V gene encodes CDR1 SGDLS and CDR2 YYNGEE. V was trimmed by 2 bases and J by 6 bases, leaving 12 bases between them. The CDR3 protein is CASSVGSTSNEQFF. CDR3 coding DNA: TGTGCCAGCAGCGTGGGTTCTACCTCCAATGAGCAGTTCTTC.

The chain recombines TRBV5-4 with TRBJ1-2, with a possible D match to TRBD1 (6 bases). In germline, CDR1 is SGHNT, CDR2 YYREEE (reference sequence). Between the trimmed V and J ends, which lost 4 bases and 4 bases, there was a span of 8 bases. The CDR3 is 12 amino acids. CDR3 residues: CASSEDSYGYTF. The CDR3 DNA follows: TGTGCCAGCAGCGAGGACAGCTATGGCTACACCTTC.

This clone has a single count. V and J are TRBV2 and TRBJ2-7; 7 nucleotides line up with TRBD1. V was clipped by 4 bases and J by 5 bases; unmatched bases: 5. CDR1 is SNHLY and CDR2 is FYNNEI in the germline V gene. The CDR3 covers 13 residues. The DNA for the CDR3 is TGTGCCAGCAGTGCGACAGGGCGCCACGAGCAGTACTTC. It encodes CASSATGRHEQYF.

The CDR3 bases are TGTGCCACCAGTGATTTGGAGGGGGGGAGGAAAGAGACCCAGTACTTC. It translates to CATSDLEGGRKETQYF. The V call is TRBV24-1, the J call TRBJ2-5; a possible D gene is TRBD2 (7 bases). CDR3 size: 16 residues. Trimming left V 0 bases short and J 3 bases short, with 13 bases between. The germline V gene encodes CDR1 KGHDR and CDR2 SFDVKD.

The chain recombines TRBV28 with TRBJ1-5, with D perhaps TRBD1 (5 bases). CDR1 is MDHEN, CDR2 SYDVKM, per germline. V dropped 7 bases and J dropped 0 bases, with 13 bases sitting between them. This CDR3 region has 15 residues. The CDR3 here is CASIGGVVSNQPQHF. CDR3 nucleotide sequence: TGTGCCAGCATCGGGGGGGTTGTTAGCAATCAGCCCCAGCATTTT.

The chain's CDR3 is CASSLGATEAFF. In DNA form, the CDR3 reads TGCGCCAGCAGCTTGGGGGCCACTGAAGCTTTCTTT. The rearrangement joins TRBV5-1 to TRBJ1-1; D is unclear. Trimming took 0 bases from V and 4 from J, leaving 4 bases between them. CDR3 length: 12 amino acids. In germline, CDR1 is SGHRS, CDR2 YFSETQ.

This chain uses TRBV28 with TRBJ1-3, with a weak D call TRBD1 (5 bases). The V and J ends lost 6 bases and 3 bases respectively, with 6 bases between them. Germline V gene lookup returns CDR1 MDHEN and CDR2 SYDVKM. This CDR3 is 12 amino acids long. The CDR3 region has the DNA TGTGCCAGCAGGGACATTGGAAACACCATATATTTT. It codes for CASRDIGNTIYF.

This clone was observed at least ten times. The chain has TRBV6-1 and TRBJ2-3; D call uncertain. Between the trimmed V and J ends, which lost 0 bases and 2 bases, there was a span of 9 bases. There are 15 residues in the CDR3. Germline V gene data show CDR1 as MNHNS and CDR2 as SASEGT. The CDR3 is CASSEAGYHTDTQYF. The CDR3 DNA sequence: TGTGCCAGCAGTGAAGCGGGCTATCACACAGATACGCAGTATTTT.

The V call is TRBV9, the J call TRBJ1-2; D may be TRBD1 (6 bases). The CDR3 contains 15 residues. The germline V gene encodes CDR1 SGDLS and CDR2 YYNGEE. V was shortened by 2 bases and J by 3 bases, with 14 bases between the two germline ends. The CDR3 DNA is TGTGCCAGCAGCGTCGATCCACAGGGTGACTATGGCTACACCTTC. It translates to CASSVDPQGDYGYTF.

This chain uses TRBV10-3 with TRBJ1-1; D gene ambiguous. This CDR3 has 12 residues. V lost 0 bases, J lost 8 bases, and 7 bases lay in between. CDR1 is ENHRY, CDR2 SYGVKD, per germline. The CDR3 reads CAISESRPEAFF. The CDR3 nucleotides read TGTGCCATCAGTGAGTCTAGACCGGAAGCTTTCTTT.

Only one count was recorded for this clone. The chain combines TRBV19 with TRBJ1-1; D not resolved. The CDR3 sequence is 13 residues long. CDR1 LNHDA and CDR2 SQIVND come from the germline V gene (reference sequence). Trimming left V 3 bases short and J 4 bases short, with 9 bases between. The CDR3 DNA follows: TGTGCCAGTAGTATTCCTCCTCTCACTGAAGCTTTCTTT. It encodes CASSIPPLTEAFF.

The chain couples TRBV9 to TRBJ1-2; no firm D call. V shed 7 bases and J shed 8 bases, with 18 bases lying between them. This CDR3 spans 13 amino acids. The germline V gene encodes CDR1 SGDLS and CDR2 YYNGEE. The CDR3 bases are TGTGCCAGCTCCCCCAATGGGGTTGAGGGCTACACCTTC. This encodes CASSPNGVEGYTF.

Written as DNA, the CDR3 is TGTGCCAGCAGCTTATCTCTACACGCTTTCTTT. It codes for CASSLSLHAFF. The rearrangement links TRBV5-5 to TRBJ1-1; D unresolved. Trimming left V 2 bases short and J 11 bases short, with 10 bases between. The CDR3 has 11 residues. The germline V gene encodes CDR1 SGHKS and CDR2 YYEKEE (reference sequence).

This clone was recorded only once. The rearrangement uses TRBV11-2 and TRBJ1-3; D is ambiguous. The V gene's germline CDR1 is SGHAT and CDR2 FQNNGV. Trimming cost V 2 bases and J 0 bases, with 5 bases left between them. This CDR3 spans 14 amino acids. CDR3 sequence: CASSLFTSGNTIYF. CDR3 coding DNA: TGTGCCAGCAGCTTATTCACCTCTGGAAACACCATATATTTT. Together with reference TRBV11-2 and TRBJ1-3, the CDR3 gives the full variable domain: EAGVAQSPRYKIIEKRQSVAFWCNPISGHATLYWYQQILGQGPKLLIQFQNNGVVDDSQLPKDRFSAERLKGVDSTLKIQPAKLEDSAVYLCASSLFTSGNTIYFGEGSWLTVV.

Details on this clone: The sample carries other DNA sequences with the same CDR3. The chain links TRBV2 to TRBJ1-4; D is unresolved. Germline CDR1 SNHLY, CDR2 FYNNEI. The CDR3 is 12 residues long. V was shortened by 6 bases and J by 7 bases, with 9 bases between the two germline ends. The CDR3 DNA is TGTGCCAGCAGGGGCAGTGCTGAAAAACTGTTTTTT. It is translated as CASRGSAEKLFF.

CDR3 residues: CASSLKGFRGNQPQHF. Here the CDR3 DNA reads TGTGCCAGCAGTTTAAAGGGGTTCCGGGGCAATCAGCCCCAGCATTTT. The chain links TRBV28 to TRBJ1-5; possible D gene TRBD1, 5 bases. V was shortened by 2 bases and J by 2 bases, with 13 bases between the two germline ends. Germline CDR1 MDHEN, CDR2 SYDVKM. The CDR3 runs 16 residues.

V gene TRBV2 combines with J gene TRBJ1-2, with 7 bases lining up with TRBD1. CDR3 size: 13 residues. Germline V gene sequence: CDR1 SNHLY, CDR2 FYNNEI. V shed 5 bases and J 8 bases; nucleotides not matched to a gene: 8. In DNA form, the CDR3 reads TGTGCCAGCAGTACAGGGGAAGGTTCGGGCTACACCTTC. The encoded protein is CASSTGEGSGYTF. Filled out from reference TRBV2 and TRBJ1-2, the complete variable domain reads EPEVTQTPSHQVTQMGQEVILRCVPISNHLYFYWYRQILGQKVEFLVSFYNNEISEKSEIFDDQFSVERPDGSNFTLKIRSTKLEDSAMYFCASSTGEGSGYTFGSGTRLTVV.

This chain links TRBV5-6 with TRBJ2-5, with D maybe TRBD1 (6 bases). This CDR3 is built from 14 residues. V was pared by 5 bases and J by 3 bases, with 14 bases between. Germline V lookup: CDR1 SGHDT, CDR2 YYEEEE. In DNA, the CDR3 is TGTGCCAGCAGAATAGAACAGGGAAAAGAGACCCAGTACTTC. Its protein is CASRIEQGKETQYF.

The chain combines TRBV4-2 with TRBJ1-1; D is possibly TRBD1 (5 bases). V dropped 3 bases and J dropped 3 bases, with 14 bases sitting between them. CDR1 and CDR2 from the germline V gene are LGHNA and YNFKEQ. The CDR3 loop spans 15 amino acids. CDR3 nucleotide sequence: TGTGCCAGCAGCCAGGCACAAGGAGGGGACACTGAAGCTTTCTTT. Translated, it gives CASSQAQGGDTEAFF.

This chain connects TRBV25-1 to TRBJ1-1, with 7 bases fitting TRBD1. CDR1 and CDR2 (germline): MGHDK, SYGVNS. This CDR3 has 16 amino acids. V lost 1 base and J lost 1; bases outside the gene matches: 6. CDR3 amino acids: CASSEFSDRPNTEAFF. The DNA of the CDR3 is TGTGCCAGCAGTGAATTCTCGGACAGGCCGAACACTGAAGCTTTCTTT.

The CDR3 is CASSLQAGENYGYTF. The CDR3 DNA is TGTGCCAGCAGCTTACAGGCAGGGGAGAACTATGGCTACACCTTC. The V call is TRBV7-9, the J call TRBJ1-2, with D maybe TRBD1 (6 bases). Germline V CDR1 and CDR2: SEHNR, FQNEAQ (reference sequence). V gave up 2 bases and J gave up 2 bases, with 12 bases separating them. CDR3 length equals 15 residues.